A single sample is the source of the 31 T cell receptor beta chains below, sequenced in a study of T cells after yellow fever vaccination. Via MiXCR, TCRdb re-called the 5' RACE reads, giving one row per CDR3 protein. The table shows approximately 58,000 distinct CDR3 sequences, with approximately 5.5% occurring only once. This sample comprised PBMCs, either bulk or a sorted T-cell subset (CD4+, CD8+, memory, or dextramer-sorted; not recorded which), obtained on the day of the yellow fever booster vaccination. The receptors were gathered from a man aged 18-30 years who received the YFV17D yellow fever vaccine.

This clonotype was counted ten times or more. DNA for the CDR3: TGTGCCAGCGGTTTGGCGGATACGCAGTATTTT. Its translation: CASGLADTQYF. The genes are TRBV7-9 and TRBJ2-3; D remains ambiguous. Germline loops: CDR1 SEHNR, CDR2 FQNEAQ (reference sequence). Trimming left V 8 bases short and J 6 bases short, with 9 bases between. The CDR3 spans 11 residues. The entire variable domain, with the rest obtained from reference TRBV7-9 and TRBJ2-3, is as follows: DTGVSQNPRHKITKRGQNVTFRCDPISEHNRLYWYRQTLGQGPEFLTYFQNEAQLEKSRLLSDRFSAERPKGSFSTLEIQRTEQGDSAMYLCASGLADTQYFGPGTRLTVL.

The chain recombines TRBV28 with TRBJ2-2, with 7 bases matching TRBD2. Germline V lookup: CDR1 MDHEN, CDR2 SYDVKM. The V segment lost 6 bases and the J segment 2 bases; nucleotides outside the gene matches: 12. The CDR3 loop spans 17 amino acids. CDR3 amino acids: CASSRLAISPNTGELFF. Here the CDR3 DNA reads TGTGCCAGCAGCCGACTAGCCATAAGCCCTAACACCGGGGAGCTGTTTTTT. Full variable domain (rest looked up from reference TRBV28 and TRBJ2-2): DVKVTQSSRYLVKRTGEKVFLECVQDMDHENMFWYRQDPGLGLRLIYFSYDVKMKEKGDIPEGYSVSREKKERFSLILESASTNQTSMYLCASSRLAISPNTGELFFGEGSRLTVL.

In its sample, this clonotype was seen a few times. The chain links TRBV5-1 to TRBJ1-3; unclear D gene. Germline CDR1 SGHRS, CDR2 YFSETQ. The germline V and J ends were trimmed by 6 bases and 3 bases, with 13 bases remaining between them. The CDR3 runs to 14 residues. The CDR3, as DNA: TGCGCCAGCACCCCTCGGGTCGGTGGAAACACCATATATTTT. Protein: CASTPRVGGNTIYF.

V and J are TRBV4-1 and TRBJ2-2, with 8 nucleotides matching TRBD1. The trim removed 1 base at V and 4 bases at J, leaving 2 bases unmatched. This CDR3 is 15 amino acids long. The germline V gene encodes CDR1 MGHRA and CDR2 YSYEKL. DNA of the CDR3: TGCGCCAGCAGCCAAGTTACAGGGGGCACCGGGGAGCTGTTTTTT. Its translation: CASSQVTGGTGELFF.

This rearrangement joins TRBV21-1 to TRBJ2-1; the D segment call TRBD2 is taken from the table without a DNA check. TRBV21-1 corresponds to a pseudogene. The CDR3 runs to 15 residues. As DNA, the CDR3 is TGTGCCAGCAGCAAAAGACTACACGGCAGGGATGAGCAGTTCTTC. Its translation: CASSKRLHGRDEQFF.

This clonotype was counted only a few times. The chain has TRBV6-2 or TRBV6-3 and TRBJ2-3, with 8 bases identical to TRBD2. The CDR3 is 17 amino acids. The germline CDR1 and CDR2 sequences are MNHEY and SVGEGT. The V gene end was trimmed by 6 bases and the J gene end by 5 bases; junction bases not matched to a gene: 16. As DNA, the CDR3 is TGTGCCAGCAGCGCCCGGCGGGTTAGCGGGGCCGAAGATACGCAGTATTTT. This sequence encodes CASSARRVSGAEDTQYF.

The chain links TRBV7-2 to TRBJ1-1; D call uncertain. The V end lost 1 base, the J end lost 6 bases, and 9 bases lay between the germline ends. Germline V gene data show CDR1 as SGHTA and CDR2 as FQGNSA. The CDR3 contains 13 residues. Here the CDR3 reads CASSLEWVAEAFF. CDR3 bases: TGTGCCAGCAGCTTAGAGTGGGTGGCTGAAGCTTTCTTT.

At least ten counts were recorded for this clonotype. This rearrangement joins TRBV5-1 to TRBJ2-1, with 12 bases identical to TRBD1. V trimming: 2 bases; J trimming: 8 bases; junction bases outside the gene matches: 11. CDR1 SGHRS and CDR2 YFSETQ come from the germline V gene. The CDR3 consists of 17 residues. The CDR3 spells CASSLPTGTGGFDEQFF. DNA for the CDR3: TGCGCCAGCAGCTTACCGACCGGGACAGGGGGCTTCGATGAGCAGTTCTTC.

On this clonotype itself: This may be a read error, as it is one base from a much larger clone. The chain is built from TRBV12-3 or TRBV12-4 and TRBJ2-2; D possibly uses TRBD1 or TRBD2 (6 bases each). The CDR3 covers 15 residues. In DNA, the CDR3 is TGTGCCAGCGGTTTAAGGGGGGCTGGCACCGGGGAGCTGTTTTTT. It encodes CASGLRGAGTGELFF.

This clonotype was picked up a small number of times. The rearrangement joins TRBV6-6 to TRBJ1-3; TRBD1 aligns across 9 bases. This CDR3 has 15 residues. Unmatched junction bases numbered 0, after V lost 0 bases and J lost 3 bases. CDR1 and CDR2 (germline): MNHNY, SVGAGI (reference sequence). The CDR3 sequence is CASSYSGQGGNTIYF. CDR3 sequence (DNA): TGTGCCAGCAGTTACTCGGGACAGGGTGGAAACACCATATATTTT.

Only a few counts were recorded for this clonotype. V gene TRBV7-9 combines with J gene TRBJ1-5; 8 nucleotides align to TRBD1. This CDR3 has 12 residues. The junction had 3 bases not matched to a gene; V was cut back by 10 bases and J by 4 bases. Looked up from germline, CDR1 is SEHNR and CDR2 is FQNEAQ (reference sequence). The DNA of the CDR3 is TGTGCCACGGACAGGGTTAATCAGCCCCAGCATTTT. Translating gives CATDRVNQPQHF.

The chain couples TRBV7-9 to TRBJ2-6; D not resolved. Trimming cost V 4 bases and J 4 bases, with 11 bases left between them. From germline, CDR1 is SEHNR and CDR2 FQNEAQ (reference sequence). The CDR3 runs to 15 residues. CDR3 region: CASSSILGGANVLTF. The DNA of the CDR3 is TGTGCCAGCAGCTCCATCCTGGGGGGGGCCAACGTCCTGACTTTC.

This clonotype was observed many times. V usage is TRBV2 and J usage is TRBJ2-7; D might be TRBD1 or TRBD2, each matching 6 bases. From germline, CDR1 is SNHLY and CDR2 FYNNEI. Trimming took 1 base from V and 4 from J, leaving 14 bases between them. This CDR3 has 15 amino acids. This CDR3 is CASSEEGGPVYEQYV. The DNA for the CDR3 is TGTGCCAGCAGTGAAGAGGGGGGACCCGTTTACGAGCAGTACGTC.

This clonotype came up a few times. The gene calls are TRBV20-1 and TRBJ2-1; D is unresolved. Germline V gives CDR1 DFQATT, CDR2 SNEGSKA (reference sequence). This CDR3 is built from 12 residues. The ends were cut back, 6 bases at V and 13 bases at J, with 19 bases in the middle. The CDR3 DNA reads as TGCAGTGCCCCTCGGGTTACCTCCGGACAGTTCTTC. Its translation: CSAPRVTSGQFF.

In its sample, this clonotype was seen a few times. The chain combines TRBV28 with TRBJ2-1; no definite D call. The CDR3 extends over 12 amino acids. Between the trimmed V and J ends, which lost 2 bases and 7 bases, there was a span of 6 bases. CDR1 MDHEN and CDR2 SYDVKM come from the germline V gene. CDR3 region: CASSLNRNEQFF. CDR3 nucleotides: TGTGCCAGCAGTTTAAACAGAAATGAGCAGTTCTTC.

This clonotype has a count of ten or more. This rearrangement joins TRBV16 to TRBJ1-2; D gene ambiguous. From germline, CDR1 is KGHSY and CDR2 FQNENV. Trimming stripped 3 bases from V and 4 bases from J, with 9 bases between. The CDR3 spans 13 residues. In nucleotides, the CDR3 is TGTGCCAGCAGCCATAACCTCAGCTATGGCTACACCTTC. As protein: CASSHNLSYGYTF.

At least ten counts were recorded for this clonotype. The rearrangement links TRBV4-1 to TRBJ2-4; D remains unclear. V dropped 0 bases and J dropped 4 bases, with 7 bases sitting between them. Germline V gene data show CDR1 as MGHRA and CDR2 as YSYEKL. CDR3 length: 14 residues. CDR3 DNA sequence: TGCGCCAGCAGCCAAGAGGACGGGAAAAACATTCAGTACTTC. Translating it yields CASSQEDGKNIQYF.

The chain joins TRBV20-1 to TRBJ1-2, with TRBD1 matching 9 bases. CDR3 size: 14 residues. CDR1 is DFQATT, CDR2 SNEGSKA, per germline (reference sequence). The V and J ends lost 5 bases and 2 bases, in that order; junction bases with no gene match: 6. The CDR3 reads CSAPPQGANYGYTF. CDR3 DNA: TGCAGTGCTCCCCCACAGGGGGCAAACTATGGCTACACCTTC.

In its sample, this clonotype was seen a few times. The V and J genes are TRBV7-3 and TRBJ1-2; D gene unclear. The CDR3 is 13 amino acids. The germline V gene has CDR1 SGHTA and CDR2 FQGTGA. V lost 8 bases and J 0 bases, leaving 10 bases between the germline ends. The CDR3 here is CASGEDANYGYTF. CDR3 bases: TGTGCCAGCGGGGAAGATGCTAACTATGGCTACACCTTC.

This clonotype was detected many times. The chain joins TRBV5-1 to TRBJ1-2; D may be TRBD1 (6 bases). The CDR3 runs 17 residues. Germline V gene sequence: CDR1 SGHRS, CDR2 YFSETQ. V was clipped by 5 bases and J by 0 bases, with 20 bases between them. CDR3 sequence (DNA): TGCGCCAGCAGTTGGGGGGGGCGTTCCCCTGCTAACTATGGCTACACCTTC. Its protein product is CASSWGGRSPANYGYTF.

Only a few counts were recorded for this clonotype. This chain joins TRBV4-1 and TRBJ1-2, with 8 bases lining up with TRBD1. Germline V CDR1 and CDR2: MGHRA, YSYEKL. The CDR3 spans 15 residues. V trimming: 1 base; J trimming: 2 bases; junction bases outside the gene matches: 3. The CDR3 reads CASSQGTGMNYGYTF. The CDR3 DNA reads as TGCGCCAGCAGCCAAGGGACAGGGATGAACTATGGCTACACCTTC.

In its sample, this clonotype was seen many times. V usage is TRBV29-1 and J usage is TRBJ2-3; D uncertain. The CDR3 loop spans 11 amino acids. The V end lost 7 bases, the J end lost 1 base, and 6 bases lay between the germline ends. Germline loops: CDR1 SQVTM, CDR2 ANQGSEA. In nucleotides, the CDR3 is TGCAGCGCAAGGGGCACAGATACGCAGTATTTT. It encodes CSARGTDTQYF.

The chain employs TRBV12-3 or TRBV12-4 and TRBJ2-2; maybe TRBD2 (6 bases). Trimming stripped 6 bases from V and 0 bases from J, with 14 bases between. The length of the CDR3 is 16 residues. The CDR3 is CASSRRELTNTGELFF. CDR3 DNA: TGTGCCAGCAGCCGGAGGGAGTTGACGAACACCGGGGAGCTGTTTTTT.

This clonotype was recorded a few times. CDR3 DNA sequence: TGCAGTGCTAGAGATCCCCAGGGGAACACTGAAGCTTTCTTT. Translation: CSARDPQGNTEAFF. The V call is TRBV20-1, the J call TRBJ1-1; a weak D match, TRBD1 (5 bases). CDR1 and CDR2 (germline): DFQATT, SNEGSKA (reference sequence). CDR3 length equals 14 residues. Trimming left V 0 bases short and J 1 base short, with 9 bases between.

The V gene is TRBV23-1, the J gene TRBJ1-5; D not certain. TRBV23-1 is given ORF status, its function remaining uncertain. With 0 bases removed from V and 2 bases from J, the gap between germline ends came to 11 bases. This CDR3 comprises 16 residues. Here the CDR3 DNA reads TGCGCCAGCAGTCAATCTACGGGTGTTGGCAATCAGCCCCAGCATTTT. Translated, it gives CASSQSTGVGNQPQHF.

The table lists this clonotype with many counts. This chain uses TRBV10-3 with TRBJ2-5, with 12 bases lining up with TRBD2. There are 15 residues in the CDR3. V gave up 6 bases and J gave up 5 bases; unmatched junction bases: 7. Germline lookup yields CDR1 ENHRY and CDR2 SYGVKD. The chain's CDR3 is CAIRRTSGARETQYF. In nucleotides, the CDR3 is TGTGCCATCAGGAGGACTAGCGGGGCGAGGGAGACCCAGTACTTC.

Many counts were recorded for this clonotype. The CDR3 reads CASSLAIGSGYEQYF. CDR3 in DNA: TGTGCCAGCAGTTTAGCGATAGGTTCGGGCTACGAGCAGTACTTC. This chain links TRBV12-3 or TRBV12-4 with TRBJ2-7; D remains unclear. V was shortened by 0 bases and J by 3 bases, with 12 bases between the two germline ends. The CDR3 contains 15 residues.

This clonotype was seen ten or more times. The chain links TRBV29-1 to TRBJ2-5, with 12 bases fitting TRBD2. The V and J ends lost 7 bases and 5 bases, in that order; junction bases with no gene match: 8. The V gene's germline CDR1 is SQVTM and CDR2 ANQGSEA. The CDR3 totals 14 residues. CDR3 DNA sequence: TGCAGCGCCGGACTAGCGGGGCGGGGGGAGACCCAGTACTTC. Its translation is CSAGLAGRGETQYF.

This clonotype was seen more than once but under ten times. The CDR3 DNA follows: TGTGCCAGCAGTTTTTTTCCCGGTGGGTCCTACAATGAGCAGTTCTTC. Protein sequence: CASSFFPGGSYNEQFF. J is TRBJ2-1 and V is TRBV28; the D is unclear. V was shortened by 3 bases and J by 1 base, with 13 bases between the two germline ends. CDR3 length: 16 residues. Germline CDR1 reads MDHEN; CDR2 reads SYDVKM.

This clonotype was seen ten or more times. The chain combines TRBV4-3 with TRBJ1-1; D is ambiguous. The CDR3 spans 16 residues. Germline V gene lookup returns CDR1 LGHNA and CDR2 YSLEER. Trimming shortened V by 0 bases and J by 8 bases, and 19 bases separated the two germline ends. CDR3 amino acids: CASSQEALSARGEAFF. In DNA, the CDR3 is TGCGCCAGCAGCCAAGAAGCCCTTTCTGCGAGAGGGGAAGCTTTCTTT.

The rearrangement uses TRBV7-8 and TRBJ2-2; 8 bases line up with TRBD2. There are 16 residues in the CDR3. Per the germline V gene, CDR1 is SGHVS and CDR2 is FQNEAQ. Trimming removed 2 bases from V and 5 bases from J; junction bases left unmatched: 7. The CDR3 DNA reads TGTGCCAGCAGCTTACAAGGACTAGCTGGTACCGGGGAGCTGTTTTTT. Its protein is CASSLQGLAGTGELFF.